The 30 T cell receptor beta chains below were found in one sample sequenced in a study of blood T cell repertoires in COVID-19 (TCRdb year 2020). Libraries were constructed by the immunoSEQ multiplex PCR assay. The clones in this table, taken by TCRdb from immuneACCESS, are in-frame only. Not every clone is retained; where verified, under half of the shortfall comes from an unresolved V gene, and the cause of the rest is unknown. The sample includes about 180,000 clones, with more than 75% observed a single time. Over 7.5% of the sample belongs to the ten largest clones. Source material: peripheral blood. Receptors originate from a woman between 70 and 85 years old with acute or convalescent COVID-19.

This rearrangement joins TRBV2 to TRBJ1-1; a possible D gene is TRBD1 (6 bases). V was cut by 9 bases and J by 1 base, with 9 bases left in between. The CDR3 is 12 amino acids. CDR1 is SNHLY, CDR2 FYNNEI, per germline. The CDR3 region is CASSTGNTEAFF. Written as DNA, the CDR3 is TGTGCCAGTTCGACAGGGAACACTGAAGCTTTCTTT.

This clone was seen a single time. The J gene is TRBJ2-5, the V gene TRBV12-5; possibly TRBD1 for D (6 bases). This CDR3 spans 13 amino acids. V lost 7 bases, J lost 3 bases, and 12 bases lay in between. Germline assignment: CDR1 LGHNT and CDR2 FRNRAP. CDR3 coding DNA: TGTGCTAGTGCAAAGGACAGAGAAGAGACCCAGTACTTC. This gives the protein CASAKDREETQYF.

The chain employs TRBV28 and TRBJ1-2, with D perhaps TRBD1 (5 bases). V lost 6 bases to trimming and J lost 3 bases, with 14 bases between them. CDR3 length: 14 residues. CDR1 MDHEN and CDR2 SYDVKM come from the germline V gene. DNA for the CDR3: TGTGCCAGCAGCCCGGCGGGGGAGGACTATGGCTACACCTTC. It translates to CASSPAGEDYGYTF.

The chain employs TRBV13 and TRBJ1-6; D remains unclear. CDR1 and CDR2 (germline): PRHDT, FYEKMQ (reference sequence). V gave up 0 bases and J gave up 3 bases, with 12 bases separating them. The CDR3 runs 17 residues. CDR3 coding DNA: TGTGCCAGCAGCTTAGGCCTCGGCGGCCACTATAATTCACCCCTCCACTTT. Its protein is CASSLGLGGHYNSPLHF.

The DNA of the CDR3 is TGTGCCAGCAGCTTGCCCGCGGCGGCCCAAGAGACCCAGTACTTC. Protein sequence: CASSLPAAAQETQYF. The chain joins TRBV5-4 to TRBJ2-5; D gene unclear. Germline V gives CDR1 SGHNT, CDR2 YYREEE (reference sequence). The V end was cut by 1 base, the J end by 1 base, with 11 bases between. The CDR3 contains 15 residues.

This clone was detected only once. The rearrangement uses TRBV29-1 and TRBJ2-7, with D maybe TRBD2 (6 bases). The CDR3 covers 11 residues. V was cut by 7 bases and J by 5 bases, with 12 bases left in between. The germline V gene encodes CDR1 SQVTM and CDR2 ANQGSEA. CDR3 amino acids: CSATRSHEQYF. CDR3 DNA: TGCAGCGCGACTAGGAGCCACGAGCAGTACTTC.

V is TRBV6-5 and J is TRBJ2-3; D perhaps matches TRBD1 (5 bases). Trimming removed 9 bases from V and 8 bases from J, with 21 bases in between. This CDR3 spans 14 amino acids. CDR1 and CDR2 (germline): MNHEY, SVGAGI. This chain's CDR3 is CASIRDLGSGTQYF. As DNA, the CDR3 is TGTGCCAGTATCAGGGATCTAGGCTCGGGTACGCAGTATTTT.

The chain has TRBV13 and TRBJ2-7; 8 positions agree with TRBD2. Germline assignment: CDR1 PRHDT and CDR2 FYEKMQ (reference sequence). The CDR3 spans 15 residues. V shed 5 bases and J 3 bases; nucleotides not matched to a gene: 9. The CDR3 sequence: CASSPRGAGDYEQYF. The CDR3 DNA reads TGTGCCAGCAGCCCTCGGGGAGCGGGAGACTACGAGCAGTACTTC.

In this sample, this clone turned up a few times. This chain connects TRBV7-2 to TRBJ2-4; D is possibly TRBD1 (5 bases). V lost 0 bases and J lost 5, with 8 bases in between. This CDR3 comprises 14 residues. Per germline, CDR1 SGHTA and CDR2 FQGNSA. Here the CDR3 DNA reads TGTGCCAGCAGCTTAGCCAGGGCCCAAAACATTCAGTACTTC. Translating gives CASSLARAQNIQYF.

The V call is TRBV7-9, the J call TRBJ2-7, with a possible D match to TRBD2 (5 bases). CDR1 is SEHNR and CDR2 is FQNEAQ in the germline V gene (reference sequence). The CDR3 runs 16 residues. Trimming took off 3 bases at V and 3 bases at J, with 18 bases between the two ends. CDR3 loop: CASSLETRAWGYEQYF. In DNA form, the CDR3 reads TGTGCCAGCAGCTTGGAGACGAGGGCTTGGGGCTACGAGCAGTACTTC.

This sequence joins TRBV19 and TRBJ1-3, with unresolved D. The V gene lost 6 bases and the J gene lost 0 bases, with 9 bases spanning the gap. CDR3 length equals 14 residues. Germline loops: CDR1 LNHDA, CDR2 SQIVND (reference sequence). DNA for the CDR3: TGTGCCAGTAGGAGTGGGAGCTCTGGAAACACCATATATTTT. This translates into CASRSGSSGNTIYF.

CDR3 residues: CASSSWDRNTEAFF. CDR3 coding DNA: TGTGCCAGCAGCTCGTGGGACAGGAACACTGAAGCTTTCTTT. This chain uses TRBV13 with TRBJ1-1, with 7 positions matching TRBD1. Germline V gene sequence: CDR1 PRHDT, CDR2 FYEKMQ (reference sequence). V lost 4 bases to trimming and J lost 1 base; unmatched junction nucleotides: 3. This CDR3 region has 14 residues. The variable domain in full, with the rest retrieved from reference TRBV13 and TRBJ1-1, is AAGVIQSPRHLIKEKRETATLKCYPIPRHDTVYWYQQGPGQDPQFLISFYEKMQSDKGSIPDRFSAQQFSDYHSELNMSSLELGDSALYFCASSSWDRNTEAFFGQGTRLTVV.

This rearrangement joins TRBV10-3 to TRBJ2-1; D may be TRBD1 (6 bases). The V end was cut by 6 bases, the J end by 5 bases, with 11 bases between. The CDR3 runs to 13 residues. Germline V gives CDR1 ENHRY, CDR2 SYGVKD. The CDR3 nucleotides read TGTGCCATCAGCTTAAACAGGGACAATGAGCAGTTCTTC. It translates to CAISLNRDNEQFF.

The gene calls are TRBV7-9 and TRBJ2-7; maybe TRBD1 (6 bases). V was trimmed by 5 bases and J by 3 bases, leaving 17 bases between them. CDR3 length: 15 residues. Per germline, CDR1 SEHNR and CDR2 FQNEAQ (reference sequence). CDR3 DNA: TGTGCCAGCAGCGATGGGGGCGCATCAAGCTACGAGCAGTACTTC. This sequence encodes CASSDGGASSYEQYF.

The rearrangement uses TRBV9 and TRBJ2-5; D not certain. The CDR3 length is 13 residues. Germline V gene data show CDR1 as SGDLS and CDR2 as YYNGEE. Trimming removed 4 bases at V and 5 bases at J, with 12 bases between. The CDR3 region has the DNA TGTGCCAGCAGCCAATCTTTGGAGGAGACCCAGTACTTC. It yields the protein CASSQSLEETQYF.

The table lists this clone with a few counts. This chain uses TRBV29-1 with TRBJ2-2, with 10 positions matching TRBD1. V shed 7 bases, J shed 7 bases, and the junction held 9 bases outside the gene matches. The length of the CDR3 is 14 residues. Germline CDR1 reads SQVTM; CDR2 reads ANQGSEA. CDR3: CSARQGALGGELFF. CDR3 nucleotides: TGCAGCGCTAGACAGGGGGCCTTGGGCGGGGAGCTGTTTTTT.

The CDR3 sequence: CASSLVPDSSTDTQYF. The CDR3 coding sequence is TGTGCCAGCAGCTTAGTACCGGACAGTAGCACAGATACGCAGTATTTT. The gene calls are TRBV7-2 and TRBJ2-3; weak D call: TRBD1 (6 bases). The CDR3 sequence is 16 residues long. Trimming removed 1 base from V and 0 bases from J, with 11 bases in between. Per germline, CDR1 SGHTA and CDR2 FQGNSA.

For this clone: In the same sample, other DNA sequences code for this CDR3. The chain employs TRBV12-3 or TRBV12-4 and TRBJ1-6; weak D call: TRBD1 (5 bases). V was trimmed by 1 base and J by 10 bases, leaving 8 bases between them. CDR3 length: 13 residues. CDR3 region: CASSLGGGSPLHF. The CDR3 coding sequence is TGTGCCAGCAGTTTAGGGGGGGGATCACCCCTCCACTTT.

The chain couples TRBV7-2 to TRBJ1-5, with D maybe TRBD1 (6 bases). Trimming removed 4 bases from V and 7 bases from J, with 14 bases in between. There are 14 residues in the CDR3. Per the germline V gene, CDR1 is SGHTA and CDR2 is FQGNSA. CDR3 bases: TGTGCCAGCAGCTATCCGGGACACAAGCAGCCCCAGCATTTT. The encoded protein is CASSYPGHKQPQHF.

The V gene is TRBV9, the J gene TRBJ2-7, with TRBD2 matching 7 bases. Germline V lookup: CDR1 SGDLS, CDR2 YYNGEE. The CDR3 runs 17 residues. J was trimmed by 0 bases and V by 0 bases; bases with no gene match: 9. Written as DNA, the CDR3 is TGTGCCAGCAGCGTAGGAGCTGGAGCGGGGACCTCCTACGAGCAGTACTTC. Translated, it gives CASSVGAGAGTSYEQYF.

The chain joins TRBV19 to TRBJ1-5; 10 nucleotides match TRBD1. CDR3 length: 15 amino acids. CDR1 is LNHDA and CDR2 is SQIVND in the germline V gene (reference sequence). Losses at the gene ends were 5 bases for V and 7 bases for J; bases not matched to a gene: 8. The CDR3 coding sequence is TGTGCCAGTAGTCTGGACAGGGGGGCGGGACAGCCCCAGCATTTT. Protein sequence: CASSLDRGAGQPQHF.

This chain links TRBV7-8 with TRBJ2-2, with 11 positions matching TRBD2. Trimming at V came to 6 bases and at J to 2 bases, leaving 5 bases not matched to a gene. Germline CDR1 SGHVS, CDR2 FQNEAQ. This CDR3 spans 16 amino acids. DNA of the CDR3: TGTGCCAGCAGTAAACTAGCGGGAGATAACACCGGGGAGCTGTTTTTT. It codes for CASSKLAGDNTGELFF.

This clone was seen more than once but under ten times. CDR3 protein: CASSQNSGRRLTDTQYF. DNA of the CDR3: TGTGCCAGCAGCCAAAATAGCGGGAGGCGTCTCACAGATACGCAGTATTTT. The chain carries TRBV28 and TRBJ2-3, with 10 bases lining up with TRBD2. Germline loops: CDR1 MDHEN, CDR2 SYDVKM. J was trimmed by 2 bases and V by 6 bases; bases with no gene match: 11. This CDR3 has 17 residues.

This chain links TRBV11-2 with TRBJ1-1, with a possible D match to TRBD1 (5 bases). Trimming took off 4 bases at V and 5 bases at J, with 26 bases between the two ends. CDR1 and CDR2 (germline): SGHAT, FQNNGV. The CDR3 spans 18 residues. CDR3 protein: CASSYARGREGVRTEAFF. Here the CDR3 DNA reads TGTGCCAGCAGCTACGCCCGGGGGAGGGAAGGTGTAAGAACTGAAGCTTTCTTT.

The V call is TRBV7-8, the J call TRBJ2-3; TRBD2 agrees at 7 bases. Germline CDR1 and CDR2: SGHVS and FQNEAQ. The ends lost 6 bases at V and 2 bases at J; junction bases unmatched: 8. The CDR3 consists of 15 residues. CDR3 in amino acids: CASRRGNSHTDTQYF. The CDR3 bases are TGTGCCAGCAGGCGGGGGAACTCTCACACAGATACGCAGTATTTT.

The chain is built from TRBV18 and TRBJ2-5; no clear D. In germline, CDR1 is KGHSH, CDR2 LQKENI. The CDR3 has 14 amino acids. The V gene lost 1 base and the J gene lost 5 bases, with 11 bases spanning the gap. CDR3 residues: CASSPRTERETQYF. Here the CDR3 DNA reads TGTGCCAGCTCACCACGAACCGAACGGGAGACCCAGTACTTC.

This clone was observed once. The chain carries TRBV5-1 and TRBJ2-5, with 8 nucleotides matching TRBD1. The CDR3 is 16 residues long. V was clipped by 0 bases and J by 5 bases; unmatched bases: 9. Germline CDR1 SGHRS, CDR2 YFSETQ. CDR3 sequence reads: CASSLADRAQGETQYF. CDR3 nucleotides: TGCGCCAGCAGCTTGGCGGACAGGGCCCAGGGGGAGACCCAGTACTTC.

V gene TRBV7-9 combines with J gene TRBJ2-1; D may be TRBD1 (6 bases). The CDR3 loop spans 16 amino acids. From germline, CDR1 is SEHNR and CDR2 FQNEAQ (reference sequence). The V end was cut by 3 bases, the J end by 9 bases, with 21 bases between. The CDR3 coding sequence is TGTGCCAGCAGCTTTTCCGAGGCAGGGGATGGGGGTGAGCAGTTCTTC. This translates into CASSFSEAGDGGEQFF.

V is TRBV28 and J is TRBJ2-7, with D hard to call. Germline lookup yields CDR1 MDHEN and CDR2 SYDVKM. V shed 4 bases and J shed 2 bases, with 18 bases lying between them. This CDR3 is built from 16 residues. CDR3 sequence: CASSSNSGPSAYEQYF. The CDR3 DNA reads as TGTGCCAGCAGTTCTAATTCCGGCCCAAGCGCCTACGAGCAGTACTTC.

This chain uses TRBV4-2 with TRBJ2-5; D is ambiguous. The CDR3 has 14 amino acids. V was cut by 0 bases and J by 1 base, with 6 bases left in between. CDR1 is LGHNA and CDR2 is YNFKEQ in the germline V gene. CDR3 loop: CASSQERLQETQYF. CDR3 in DNA: TGTGCCAGCAGCCAAGAGCGGCTCCAAGAGACCCAGTACTTC.